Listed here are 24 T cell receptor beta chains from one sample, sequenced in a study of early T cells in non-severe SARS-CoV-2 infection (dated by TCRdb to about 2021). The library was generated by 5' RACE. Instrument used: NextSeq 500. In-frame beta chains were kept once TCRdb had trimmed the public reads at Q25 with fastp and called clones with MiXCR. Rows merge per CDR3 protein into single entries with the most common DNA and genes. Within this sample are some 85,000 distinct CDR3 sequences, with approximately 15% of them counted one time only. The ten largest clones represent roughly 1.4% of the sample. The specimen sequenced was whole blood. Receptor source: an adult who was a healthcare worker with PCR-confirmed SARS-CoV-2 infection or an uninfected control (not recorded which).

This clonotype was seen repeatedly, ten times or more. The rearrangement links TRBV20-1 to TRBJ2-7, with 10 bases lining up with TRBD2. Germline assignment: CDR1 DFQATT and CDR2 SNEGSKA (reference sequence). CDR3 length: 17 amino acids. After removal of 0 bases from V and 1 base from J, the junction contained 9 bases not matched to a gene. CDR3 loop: CSARDRALAGYSYEQYF. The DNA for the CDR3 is TGCAGTGCTAGAGATAGGGCACTAGCGGGGTATTCCTACGAGCAGTACTTC.

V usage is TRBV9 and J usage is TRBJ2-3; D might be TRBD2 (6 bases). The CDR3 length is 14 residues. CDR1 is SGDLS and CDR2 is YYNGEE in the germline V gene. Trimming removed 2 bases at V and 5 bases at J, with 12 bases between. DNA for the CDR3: TGTGCCAGCAGCGTGGAGGGGCAAGTAGATACGCAGTATTTT. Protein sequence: CASSVEGQVDTQYF.

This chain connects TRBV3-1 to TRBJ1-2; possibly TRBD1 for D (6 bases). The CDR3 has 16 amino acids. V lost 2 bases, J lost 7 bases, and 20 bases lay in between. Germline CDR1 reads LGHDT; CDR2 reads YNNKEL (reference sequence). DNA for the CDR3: TGTGCCAGCAGCCAAACAGGGCAGGGCATCAGAAGTGGCTACACCTTC. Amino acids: CASSQTGQGIRSGYTF. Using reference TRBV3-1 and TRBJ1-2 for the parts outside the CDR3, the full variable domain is DTAVSQTPKYLVTQMGNDKSIKCEQNLGHDTMYWYKQDSKKFLKIMFSYNNKELIINETVPNRFSPKSPDKAHLNLHINSLELGDSAVYFCASSQTGQGIRSGYTFGSGTRLTVV.

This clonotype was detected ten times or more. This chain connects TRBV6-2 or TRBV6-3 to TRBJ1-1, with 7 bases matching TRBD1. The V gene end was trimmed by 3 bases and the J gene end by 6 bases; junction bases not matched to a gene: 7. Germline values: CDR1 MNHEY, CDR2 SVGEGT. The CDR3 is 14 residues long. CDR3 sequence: CASSYGTAKPEAFF. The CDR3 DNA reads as TGTGCCAGCAGTTATGGGACAGCGAAGCCTGAAGCTTTCTTT.

CDR3 sequence: CAISEIQGARGYTF. CDR3 in DNA: TGTGCCATCAGCGAAATTCAGGGGGCACGAGGCTACACCTTC. The chain carries TRBV10-3 and TRBJ1-2; 8 nucleotides line up with TRBD1. The CDR3 covers 14 residues. Germline V gene sequence: CDR1 ENHRY, CDR2 SYGVKD. With V trimmed by 6 bases and J by 8 bases, 11 bases remained unmatched.

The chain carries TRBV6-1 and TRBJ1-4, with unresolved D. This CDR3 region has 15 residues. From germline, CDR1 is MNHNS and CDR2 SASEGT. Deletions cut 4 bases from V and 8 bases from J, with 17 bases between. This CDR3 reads CASSVLSGRREKLFF. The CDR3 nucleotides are TGTGCCAGCAGTGTGCTATCCGGACGGCGAGAAAAACTGTTTTTT.

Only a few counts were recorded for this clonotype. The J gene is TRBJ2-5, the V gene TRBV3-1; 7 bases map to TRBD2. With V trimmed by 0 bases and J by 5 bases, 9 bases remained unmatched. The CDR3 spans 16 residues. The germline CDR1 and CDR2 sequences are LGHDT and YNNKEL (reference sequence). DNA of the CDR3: TGTGCCAGCAGCCAAGAGCCGACTAGCAGGTGGGAGACCCAGTACTTC. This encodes CASSQEPTSRWETQYF.

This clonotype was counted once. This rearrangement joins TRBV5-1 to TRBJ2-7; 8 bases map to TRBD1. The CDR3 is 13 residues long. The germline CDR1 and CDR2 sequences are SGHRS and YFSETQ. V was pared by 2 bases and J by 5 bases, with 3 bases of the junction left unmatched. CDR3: CASSFRQGNEQYF. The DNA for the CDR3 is TGCGCCAGCAGCTTTAGACAGGGGAACGAGCAGTACTTC. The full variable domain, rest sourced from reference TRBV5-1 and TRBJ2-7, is KAGVTQTPRYLIKTRGQQVTLSCSPISGHRSVSWYQQTPGQGLQFLFEYFSETQRNKGNFPGRFSGRQFSNSRSEMNVSTLELGDSALYLCASSFRQGNEQYFGPGTRLTVT.

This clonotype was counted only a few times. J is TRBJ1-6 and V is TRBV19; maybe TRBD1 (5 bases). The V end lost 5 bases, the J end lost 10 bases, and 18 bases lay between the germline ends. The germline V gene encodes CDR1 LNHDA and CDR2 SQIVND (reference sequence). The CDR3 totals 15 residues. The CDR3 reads CASSVVEQGGSPLHF. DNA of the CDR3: TGTGCCAGTAGTGTGGTCGAGCAGGGAGGCTCACCCCTCCACTTT. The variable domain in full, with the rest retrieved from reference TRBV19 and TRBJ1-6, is DGGITQSPKYLFRKEGQNVTLSCEQNLNHDAMYWYRQDPGQGLRLIYYSQIVNDFQKGDIAEGYSVSREKKESFPLTVTSAQKNPTAFYLCASSVVEQGGSPLHFGNGTRLTVT.

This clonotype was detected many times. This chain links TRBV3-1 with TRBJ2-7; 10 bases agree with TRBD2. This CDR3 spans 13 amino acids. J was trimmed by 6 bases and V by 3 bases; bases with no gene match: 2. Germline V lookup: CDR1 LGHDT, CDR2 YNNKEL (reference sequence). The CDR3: CASSQGTSAEQYF. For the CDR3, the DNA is TGTGCCAGCAGCCAGGGGACTAGCGCCGAGCAGTACTTC.

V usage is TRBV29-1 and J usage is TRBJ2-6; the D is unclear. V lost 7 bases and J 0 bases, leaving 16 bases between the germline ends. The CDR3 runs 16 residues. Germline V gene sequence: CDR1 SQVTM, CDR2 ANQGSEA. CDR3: CSASGITSSGANVLTF. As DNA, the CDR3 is TGCAGCGCCTCAGGTATTACAAGCTCTGGGGCCAACGTCCTGACTTTC.

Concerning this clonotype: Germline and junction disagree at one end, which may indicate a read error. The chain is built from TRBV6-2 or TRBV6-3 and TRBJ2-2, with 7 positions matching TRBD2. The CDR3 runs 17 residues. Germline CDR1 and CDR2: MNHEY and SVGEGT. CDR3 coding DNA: TGTGCCAGCACCACGAAGGCAGGGACTACGAACACCGGGGAGCTTTTTTTT. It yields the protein CASTTKAGTTNTGELFF.

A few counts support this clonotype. Here the CDR3 reads CASSLGLQNSPLHF. The CDR3 DNA sequence: TGTGCCAGCAGTTTGGGCCTCCAGAATTCACCCCTCCACTTT. The V call is TRBV12-3 or TRBV12-4, the J call TRBJ1-6; D ambiguous. CDR3 length: 14 amino acids. V lost 3 bases and J lost 7, with 10 bases in between.

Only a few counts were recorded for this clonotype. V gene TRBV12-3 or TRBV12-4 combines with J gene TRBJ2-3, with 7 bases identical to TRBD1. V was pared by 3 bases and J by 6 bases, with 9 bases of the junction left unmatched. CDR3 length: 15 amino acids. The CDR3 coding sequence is TGTGCCAGCAGTTTGAGGACAGGTTGGGCGGATACGCAGTATTTT. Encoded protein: CASSLRTGWADTQYF.

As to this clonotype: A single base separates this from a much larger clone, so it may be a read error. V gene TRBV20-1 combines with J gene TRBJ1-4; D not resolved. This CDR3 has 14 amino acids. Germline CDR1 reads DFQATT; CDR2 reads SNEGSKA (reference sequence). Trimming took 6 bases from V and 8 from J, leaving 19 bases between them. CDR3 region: CSAETAGPREKLFF. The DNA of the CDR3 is TGCAGTGCGGAAACTGCTGGGCCGAGGGAAAAACTGTTTTTT.

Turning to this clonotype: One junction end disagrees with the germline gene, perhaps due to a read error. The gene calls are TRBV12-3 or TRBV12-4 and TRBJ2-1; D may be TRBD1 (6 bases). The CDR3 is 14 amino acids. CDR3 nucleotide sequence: TGTGTCAGCAGCCTTAGACGACAGGACAATGAGCAGTTCTTC. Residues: CVSSLRRQDNEQFF.

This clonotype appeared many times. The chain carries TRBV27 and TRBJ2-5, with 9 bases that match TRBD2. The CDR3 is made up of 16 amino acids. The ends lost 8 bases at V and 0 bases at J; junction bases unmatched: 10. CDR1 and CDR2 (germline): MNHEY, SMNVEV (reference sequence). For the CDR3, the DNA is TGTGCCAGCCGAAGAGCTAGCGGGGCCCACCAAGAGACCCAGTACTTC. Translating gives CASRRASGAHQETQYF.

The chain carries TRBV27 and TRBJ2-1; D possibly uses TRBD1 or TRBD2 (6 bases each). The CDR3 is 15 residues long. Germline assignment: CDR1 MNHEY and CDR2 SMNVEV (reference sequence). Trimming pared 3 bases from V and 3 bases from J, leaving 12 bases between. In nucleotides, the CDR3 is TGTGCCAGCAGTTTTCAGGGGACTTTCTACAATGAGCAGTTCTTC. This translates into CASSFQGTFYNEQFF.

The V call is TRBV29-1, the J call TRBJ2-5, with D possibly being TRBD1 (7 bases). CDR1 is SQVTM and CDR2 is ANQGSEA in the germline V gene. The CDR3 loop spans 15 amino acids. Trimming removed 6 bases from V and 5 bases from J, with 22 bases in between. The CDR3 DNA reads TGCAGCGTGATAATGGACAGGTTAGGGGGGGAGACCCAGTACTTC. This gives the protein CSVIMDRLGGETQYF. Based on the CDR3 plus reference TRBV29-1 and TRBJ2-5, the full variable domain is SAVISQKPSRDICQRGTSLTIQCQVDSQVTMMFWYRQQPGQSLTLIATANQGSEATYESGFVIDKFPISRPNLTFSTLTVSNMSPEDSSIYLCSVIMDRLGGETQYFGPGTRLLVL.

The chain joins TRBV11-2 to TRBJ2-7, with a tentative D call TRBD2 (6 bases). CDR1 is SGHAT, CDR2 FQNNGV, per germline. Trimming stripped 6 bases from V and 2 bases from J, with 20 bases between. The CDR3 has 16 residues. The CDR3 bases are TGTGCCAGCAGTCCCAGACTAGGGCGAAGCCCCTACGAGCAGTACTTC. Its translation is CASSPRLGRSPYEQYF.

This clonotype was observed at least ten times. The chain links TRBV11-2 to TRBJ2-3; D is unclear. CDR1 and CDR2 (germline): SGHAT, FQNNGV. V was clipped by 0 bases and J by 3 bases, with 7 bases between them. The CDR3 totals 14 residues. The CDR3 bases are TGTGCCAGCAGCTTAGATTACGGAACAGATACGCAGTATTTT. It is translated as CASSLDYGTDTQYF.

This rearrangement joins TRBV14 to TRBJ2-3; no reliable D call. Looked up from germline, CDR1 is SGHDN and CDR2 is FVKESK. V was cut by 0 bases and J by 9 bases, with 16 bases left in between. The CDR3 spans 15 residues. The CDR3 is CASSQDLPGLDTQYF. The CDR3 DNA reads TGTGCCAGCAGCCAAGATCTCCCTGGGCTAGACACGCAGTATTTT.

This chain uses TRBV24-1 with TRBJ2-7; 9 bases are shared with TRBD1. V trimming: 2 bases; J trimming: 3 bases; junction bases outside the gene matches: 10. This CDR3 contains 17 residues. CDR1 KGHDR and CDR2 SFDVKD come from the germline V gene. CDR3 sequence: CATSDSTGQGILYEQYF. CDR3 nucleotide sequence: TGTGCCACCAGTGATTCGACGGGACAGGGCATCCTCTACGAGCAGTACTTC.

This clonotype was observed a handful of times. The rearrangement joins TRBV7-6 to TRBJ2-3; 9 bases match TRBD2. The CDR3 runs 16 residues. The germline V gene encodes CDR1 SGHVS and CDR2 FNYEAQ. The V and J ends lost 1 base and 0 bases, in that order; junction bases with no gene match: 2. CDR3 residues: CASSLGSGGSTDTQYF. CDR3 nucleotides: TGTGCCAGCAGCTTAGGAAGCGGGGGGAGCACAGATACGCAGTATTTT. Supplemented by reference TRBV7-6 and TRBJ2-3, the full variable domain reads GAGVSQSPRYKVTKRGQDVALRCDPISGHVSLYWYRQALGQGPEFLTYFNYEAQQDKSGLPNDRFSAERPEGSISTLTIQRTEQRDSAMYRCASSLGSGGSTDTQYFGPGTRLTVL.